This T cell receptor (beta chain) was found in a study of cytomegalovirus exposure and HLA in healthy donors. Study conclusions and caveats: Productive status was seen about 90% or about 30% of the time for most TCR beta V segments in an earlier analysis.

Healthy bone marrow donors formed the donor group. As regards this clone: Its antigen is still unknown.

Use of 60 Vbeta and 13 Jbeta primers characterized the PCR. Authors' processing steps: Counted up in a later analysis, unique TCR beta chains came to 65 million to 80 million, with around 11 million shared. Repertoires were generated with immunoSEQ multiplex PCR, while TCRdb's copy carries only in-frame clones and drops some. V and J calls and clone size come straight from that table; D and trimming were deduced from the DNA. The sample consists of about 180,000 clones, 80% of them appearing once. Sequencing was done on a sample of PBMCs. The receptor was derived from a man aged 35 to 55 in good health and CMV-seronegative.

The CDR3, as DNA: TGTGCCAGCAGCTATTGGGCGAGTGAAGCTTTCTTT. Protein: CASSYWASEAFF. J is TRBJ1-1 and V is TRBV7-9; D gene unclear. The V end lost 4 bases, the J end lost 7 bases, and 10 bases lay between the germline ends. This CDR3 is built from 12 residues. Germline CDR1 and CDR2: SEHNR and FQNEAQ (reference sequence).